One sample yielded the 16 T cell receptor beta chains listed below, sequenced in a study of graft-versus-host responses after intestinal transplantation. These receptors have no identified antigens. Sequencing used immunoSEQ multiplex PCR; TCRdb keeps in-frame clones, though not all of them. The sample holds around 95,000 clones, roughly 84% seen once. The sequencing used unstimulated CD4+ T cells sorted from spleen or lymph node cells, collected before transplant. The origin of the receptors is a human donor who was the organ donor for an intestinal transplant.

This clone occurred a few times. V is TRBV5-6 and J is TRBJ2-3; 12 bases match TRBD1. The germline V gene encodes CDR1 SGHDT and CDR2 YYEEEE. J was trimmed by 3 bases and V by 4 bases; bases with no gene match: 3. The CDR3 spans 15 residues. CDR3 amino acids: CASSRDRGPTDTQYF. The CDR3 DNA is TGTGCCAGCAGCAGGGACAGGGGGCCAACAGATACGCAGTATTTT.

V and J are TRBV11-3 and TRBJ2-5, with TRBD1 matching 11 bases. Per germline, CDR1 SGHNT and CDR2 YENEEA. The CDR3 is 16 amino acids. The V segment lost 1 base and the J segment 1 base; nucleotides outside the gene matches: 2. The CDR3: CASSLGDRGSQETQYF. In DNA form, the CDR3 reads TGTGCCAGCAGCTTAGGGGACAGGGGGTCCCAAGAGACCCAGTACTTC. The complete variable domain, with remaining parts taken from reference TRBV11-3 and TRBJ2-5, reads EAGVVQSPRYKIIEKKQPVAFWCNPISGHNTLYWYLQNLGQGPELLIRYENEEAVDDSQLPKDRFSAERLKGVDSTLKIQPAELGDSAVYLCASSLGDRGSQETQYFGPGTRLLVL.

The chain is built from TRBV5-6 and TRBJ2-7; D is possibly TRBD1 (6 bases). The V gene's germline CDR1 is SGHDT and CDR2 YYEEEE. CDR3 length: 16 amino acids. With 5 bases removed from V and 3 bases from J, the gap between germline ends came to 21 bases. The CDR3 region has the DNA TGTGCCAGCAGGATATATGACAGGCGTCATGGCTACGAGCAGTACTTC. It specifies CASRIYDRRHGYEQYF.

The chain is built from TRBV2 and TRBJ2-7; D call uncertain. Germline CDR1 reads SNHLY; CDR2 reads FYNNEI. CDR3 size: 12 residues. The germline V and J ends were trimmed by 7 bases and 3 bases, with 10 bases remaining between them. CDR3 sequence: CASTVSGYEQYF. The CDR3 DNA is TGTGCCAGCACAGTTTCCGGCTACGAGCAGTACTTC.

The chain employs TRBV5-1 and TRBJ2-4, with D hard to call. V dropped 0 bases and J dropped 9 bases, with 10 bases sitting between them. The CDR3 runs to 13 residues. Germline V lookup: CDR1 SGHRS, CDR2 YFSETQ. The CDR3 protein is CASSLGSLGIQYF. CDR3 DNA: TGCGCCAGCAGCTTGGGCAGTCTAGGCATTCAGTACTTC.

The chain carries TRBV2 and TRBJ2-1; D could derive from TRBD1 or TRBD2 (6 bases each). This CDR3 contains 13 residues. The V and J ends lost 11 bases and 6 bases respectively, with 17 bases between them. Germline V gene data show CDR1 as SNHLY and CDR2 as FYNNEI. The CDR3, as DNA: TGTGCCTCCGGTGGGGGGCGCGGCAATGAGCAGTTCTTC. Translation gives CASGGGRGNEQFF.

The V gene is TRBV30, the J gene TRBJ1-5; no firm D call. This CDR3 comprises 14 residues. Germline-derived CDR1 and CDR2 are GTSNPN and SVGIG (reference sequence). With 4 bases removed from V and 7 bases from J, the gap between germline ends came to 17 bases. The CDR3 DNA follows: TGTGCCTGGACTCTCCCGGACTCATTCCAGCCCCAGCATTTT. Its translation: CAWTLPDSFQPQHF.

The chain joins TRBV6-5 to TRBJ2-3; no firm D call. The CDR3 is 14 residues long. Trimming cost V 4 bases and J 4 bases, with 12 bases left between them. Germline lookup yields CDR1 MNHEY and CDR2 SVGAGI. The CDR3 protein is CASSSPLSADTQYF. The CDR3 DNA follows: TGTGCCAGCAGTTCACCACTTAGTGCAGATACGCAGTATTTT.

This clone occurred a few times. V is TRBV19 and J is TRBJ2-1; perhaps TRBD2 as D (6 bases). Trimming took off 5 bases at V and 7 bases at J, with 12 bases between the two ends. This CDR3 comprises 13 residues. CDR1 is LNHDA, CDR2 SQIVND, per germline (reference sequence). The CDR3 bases are TGTGCCAGTAGTGTACTAAGCGGGAATGAGCAGTTCTTC. Translating it yields CASSVLSGNEQFF.

The rearrangement joins TRBV2 to TRBJ1-2, with 9 nucleotides matching TRBD1. This CDR3 has 15 residues. CDR1 SNHLY and CDR2 FYNNEI come from the germline V gene. V lost 8 bases, J lost 5 bases, and 12 bases stayed unmatched. The CDR3 loop is CASSESDRGGYGYTF. The CDR3 DNA reads as TGTGCCAGCTCGGAAAGTGACAGGGGGGGTTATGGCTACACCTTC.

CDR3 coding DNA: TGTGCCAGCAGCCCCACCGGACAGTCCTACAATGAGCAGTTCTTC. Its translation is CASSPTGQSYNEQFF. This chain uses TRBV14 with TRBJ2-1; possible D gene TRBD1, 6 bases. The germline V gene encodes CDR1 SGHDN and CDR2 FVKESK. V lost 4 bases, J lost 1 base, and 11 bases lay in between. The CDR3 totals 15 residues.

The sample holds one count of this clone. The V gene is TRBV27, the J gene TRBJ1-1; D uncertain. Trimming took 10 bases from V and 0 from J, leaving 12 bases between them. From germline, CDR1 is MNHEY and CDR2 SMNVEV (reference sequence). The CDR3 extends over 13 amino acids. The DNA for the CDR3 is TGTGCCACCCGTGGGCAGATGAACACTGAAGCTTTCTTT. It specifies CATRGQMNTEAFF.

The genes are TRBV25-1 and TRBJ1-6, with TRBD1 identical over 9 bases. Germline-derived CDR1 and CDR2 are MGHDK and SYGVNS. The J segment lost 7 bases and the V segment lost 2 bases, leaving 6 bases of the junction unmatched. The CDR3 runs to 16 residues. The CDR3 loop reads CASSEAGTGKNSPLHF. The CDR3, as DNA: TGTGCCAGCAGTGAAGCCGGGACAGGGAAGAATTCACCCCTCCACTTT.

The chain employs TRBV7-2 and TRBJ2-6; D uncertain. Germline values: CDR1 SGHTA, CDR2 FQGNSA. CDR3 length: 15 residues. Trimming removed 5 bases from V and 0 bases from J, with 8 bases in between. The CDR3 sequence: CASSPPPSGANVLTF. The CDR3 region has the DNA TGTGCCAGCAGCCCCCCTCCCTCTGGGGCCAACGTCCTGACTTTC.

This chain connects TRBV11-2 to TRBJ2-4; no definite D call. CDR3 size: 17 residues. CDR1 and CDR2 from the germline V gene are SGHAT and FQNNGV. V was shortened by 1 base and J by 0 bases, with 13 bases between the two germline ends. CDR3 in DNA: TGTGCCAGCAGCTTAGGATGGCAAGGCTTAGCCAAAAACATTCAGTACTTC. Protein: CASSLGWQGLAKNIQYF.

The V and J genes are TRBV7-9 and TRBJ1-1; tentative D call: TRBD1 (6 bases). V lost 0 bases and J 0 bases, leaving 17 bases between the germline ends. This CDR3 is 18 amino acids long. The germline gives CDR1 SEHNR, CDR2 FQNEAQ (reference sequence). The CDR3 bases are TGTGCCAGCAGCTTAGCGCCGGGGGGCGGGTACATGAACACTGAAGCTTTCTTT. It translates to CASSLAPGGGYMNTEAFF.